This TCR beta chain derives from a study of T-cell reconstitution after alpha-beta-depleted transplantation in children. Study outcomes and limitations: The authors attributed T-cell counts and diversity one year after transplant mostly to newly produced T cells.

Germline V gene sequence: CDR1 LGHDT, CDR2 YNNKEL (reference sequence). The CDR3 contains 16 residues. V dropped 2 bases and J dropped 0 bases, with 10 bases sitting between them. This clonotype was detected only a few times. No antigen is known for it. A library of TCRbeta sequences, prepared with unique molecular identifiers, was generated. TCRdb redid the calling of the PCR reads with MiXCR, one entry per CDR3 protein. The data show about 580,000 distinct CDR3 sequences, roughly 30% seen once. This receptor was identified in a boy under two years old with Wiskott-Aldrich syndrome, due to receive a stem cell transplant. The input for sequencing was PBMCs, taken before TCRalphabeta/CD19-depleted stem cell transplant. This chain connects TRBV3-1 to TRBJ2-2, with D maybe TRBD1 (7 bases). CDR3 DNA sequence: TGTGCCAGCAGCCAACCCAGGGGGGCGAACACCGGGGAGCTGTTTTTT. It yields the protein CASSQPRGANTGELFF.